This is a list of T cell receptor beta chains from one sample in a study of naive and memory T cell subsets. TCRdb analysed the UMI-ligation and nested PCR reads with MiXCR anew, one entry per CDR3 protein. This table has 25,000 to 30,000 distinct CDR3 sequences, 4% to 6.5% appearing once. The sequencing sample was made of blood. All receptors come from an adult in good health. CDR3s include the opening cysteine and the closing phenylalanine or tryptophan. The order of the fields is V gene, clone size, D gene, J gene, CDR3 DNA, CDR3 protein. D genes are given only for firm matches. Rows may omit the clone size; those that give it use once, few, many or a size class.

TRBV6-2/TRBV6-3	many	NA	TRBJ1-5	TGTGCCAGCAGTTACTCGAGTGGCGACCCCACGGAGCCCCAGCATTTT	CASSYSSGDPTEPQHF
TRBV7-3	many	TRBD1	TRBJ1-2	TGTGCCAGCAGCTCAGAGGGGGCATCCTATGGCTACACCTTC	CASSSEGASYGYTF
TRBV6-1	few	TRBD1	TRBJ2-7	TGTGCCAGCAGTGTACAACAGGGGGGCCTCGCCGAGCAGTACTTC	CASSVQQGGLAEQYF
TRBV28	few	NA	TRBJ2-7	TGTGCCAGCAGCGGTGGGACCAAACTTTTAATCTCCTACGAGCAGTACTTC	CASSGGTKLLISYEQYF
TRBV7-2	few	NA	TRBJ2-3	TGTGCCAGCAGCTTAGTTGGTACGGGCACCTCTAGCACAGATACGCAGTATTTT	CASSLVGTGTSSTDTQYF
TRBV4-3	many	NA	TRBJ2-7	TGCGCCAGCAGCCAAGACCCTTACTCCAGGGGCCATAACGAGCAGTACTTC	CASSQDPYSRGHNEQYF
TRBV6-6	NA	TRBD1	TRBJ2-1	TGTGCCAGCAGCAGCCCCGAACAGGGGAATGAGCAGTTCTTC	CASSSPEQGNEQFF
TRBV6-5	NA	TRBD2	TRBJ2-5	TGTGCCAGCAGCTACGGGAGGGCGGTGGGAGAGACCCAGTACTTC	CASSYGRAVGETQYF
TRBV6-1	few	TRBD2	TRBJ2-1	TGTGCCAGCAGATATTTAGCGGGCTTTTACAATGAGCAGTTCTTC	CASRYLAGFYNEQFF
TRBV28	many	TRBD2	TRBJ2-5	TGTGCCAGCAGTTTAGAGTGGCGGGAGGAGACCCAGTACTTC	CASSLEWREETQYF
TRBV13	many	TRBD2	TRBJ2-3	TGTGCCAGCAGCCCACGGACTAGCGGAGTCACAGATACGCAGTATTTT	CASSPRTSGVTDTQYF
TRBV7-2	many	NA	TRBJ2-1	TGTGCCAGCAGCTTAGGTGCAGAGGGTGAGCAGTTCTTC	CASSLGAEGEQFF
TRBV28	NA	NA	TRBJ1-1	TGTGCCAGCAGTGAGACATCCAGGGAAGGCTTGGCCACTGAAGCTTTCTTT	CASSETSREGLATEAFF
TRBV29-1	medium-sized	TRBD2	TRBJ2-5	TGCAGCTTAGCGGGAGTTTCGGGAGAGACCCAGTACTTC	CSLAGVSGETQYF
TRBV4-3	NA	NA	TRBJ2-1	TGCGCCAGCAGCCAAGGTGTAGCCTACAATGAGCAGTTCTTC	CASSQGVAYNEQFF
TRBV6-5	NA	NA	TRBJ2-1	TGTGCCAGCAGTTATACCGAACGCACACCGGAGTTCTTC	CASSYTERTPEFF
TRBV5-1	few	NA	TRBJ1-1	TGCGCCAGCAGCCCCACGTCGCCAGTATGGGACACTGAAGCTTTCTTT	CASSPTSPVWDTEAFF
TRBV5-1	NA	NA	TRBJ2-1	TGCGCCAGCAGCTTAGGGGGGAATGAGCAGTTCTTC	CASSLGGNEQFF
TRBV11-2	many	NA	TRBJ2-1	TGTGCCAGCAGCTTTCGGGCGGGATCTAGGGATGAGCAGTTCTTC	CASSFRAGSRDEQFF
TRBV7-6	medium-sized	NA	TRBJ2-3	TGTGCCAGCAGCACGAGGGTCGGGGTCCTCACAGATACGCAGTATTTT	CASSTRVGVLTDTQYF
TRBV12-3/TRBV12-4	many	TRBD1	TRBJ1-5	TGTGCCAGCAGTTCCCCGGGACAGGGGACTCAGCCCCAGCATTTT	CASSSPGQGTQPQHF
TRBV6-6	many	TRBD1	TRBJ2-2	TGTGCCAGAACCCGGGACAGTAGTACCGGGGAGCTGTTTTTT	CARTRDSSTGELFF
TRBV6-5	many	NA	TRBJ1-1	TGTGCCAGCATTGACAGCCCCAACACTGAAGCTTTCTTT	CASIDSPNTEAFF
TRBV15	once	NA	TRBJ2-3	TGTGCCACCAGCAGAGATGCGCAGACCACAGATACGCAGTATTTT	CATSRDAQTTDTQYF
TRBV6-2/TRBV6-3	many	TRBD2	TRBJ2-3	TGTGCCAGCAGTTACGAGACTCATCCAGCTAGCGGGAGGGCCGGAGATACGCAGTATTTT	CASSYETHPASGRAGDTQYF
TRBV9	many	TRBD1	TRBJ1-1	TGTGCCAGCAGCAGGGGACAGGGGGCTGTGGACACTGAAGCTTTCTTT	CASSRGQGAVDTEAFF
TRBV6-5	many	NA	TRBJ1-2	TGTGCCAGCAGTTCCACCGGGACGGGAACTAACTATGGCTACACCTTC	CASSSTGTGTNYGYTF
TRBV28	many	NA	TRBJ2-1	TGTGCCAGCAGTTCGCCGGGAGTCGTTAATGAGCAGTTCTTC	CASSSPGVVNEQFF
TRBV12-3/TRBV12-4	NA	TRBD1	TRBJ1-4	TGTGCCAGCAGTGGGACAGGGGGCAGTCGAAAACTGTTTTTT	CASSGTGGSRKLFF
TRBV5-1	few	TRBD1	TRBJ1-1	TGCGCCAGCAGCTTGGGACAGGGGTACACTGAAGCTTTCTTT	CASSLGQGYTEAFF
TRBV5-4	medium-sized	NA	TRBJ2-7	TGTGCCAGCAGCTTGGCGGGATCCTCCTACGAGCAGTACTTC	CASSLAGSSYEQYF
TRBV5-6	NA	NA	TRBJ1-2	TGTGCCAGCAGCCGTTTCTACCAAGGCTACACCTTC	CASSRFYQGYTF
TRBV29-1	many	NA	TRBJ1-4	TGCAGCGTCCAGGGAGGGGCTAATGAAAAACTGTTTTTT	CSVQGGANEKLFF
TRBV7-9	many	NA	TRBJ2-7	TGTGCCAGCAGCCGAACTAGTAGCGTAACCGCCTACGAGCAGTACTTC	CASSRTSSVTAYEQYF
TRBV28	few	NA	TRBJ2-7	TGTGCCAGCAGTTTAAAAATGGGTAGCGAGCAGTACTTC	CASSLKMGSEQYF
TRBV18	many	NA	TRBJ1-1	TGTGCCAGCTCACCACTTGCTGGGTCCACTGAAGCTTTCTTT	CASSPLAGSTEAFF
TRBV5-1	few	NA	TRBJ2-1	TGCGCCAGCAGCTTGCGGGACCACGTTTACAATGAGCAGTTCTTC	CASSLRDHVYNEQFF
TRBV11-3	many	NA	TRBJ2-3	TGTGCCAGCAGCCTATCCTCAGATACGCAGTATTTT	CASSLSSDTQYF
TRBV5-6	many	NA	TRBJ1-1	TGTGCCAGCAGATACAGGGCTCGGAACACTGAAGCTTTCTTT	CASRYRARNTEAFF
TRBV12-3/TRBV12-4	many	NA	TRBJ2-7	TGTGCCAGCAGTTTACCCCCAGGGGCGGTCGAGCAGTACTTC	CASSLPPGAVEQYF
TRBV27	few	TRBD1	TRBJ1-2	TGTGCCAGCAGTTTGACCCACAGGGGAGCTAACTATGGCTACACCTTC	CASSLTHRGANYGYTF
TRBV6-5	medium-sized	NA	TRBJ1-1	TGTGCCAGCGAGATAGGGGTTGGTGAGAACACTGAAGCTTTCTTT	CASEIGVGENTEAFF
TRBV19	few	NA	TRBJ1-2	TGTGCCAGTAGCCCCGTAGCCGCTAACTATGGCTACACCTTC	CASSPVAANYGYTF
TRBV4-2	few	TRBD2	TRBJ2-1	TGTGCCAGCAGCCAAGATGGACTAGCGTTGTACAATGAGCAGTTCTTC	CASSQDGLALYNEQFF
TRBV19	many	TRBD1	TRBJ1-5	TGTGCCAGTAGTACCCGAAATGACAGGGTTCAGCCCCAGCATTTT	CASSTRNDRVQPQHF
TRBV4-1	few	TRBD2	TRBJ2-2	TGCGCCAGCAGCCAAGCGGGAGGGGGCACCGGGGAGCTGTTTTTT	CASSQAGGGTGELFF
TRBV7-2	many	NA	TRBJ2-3	TGTGCCAGCAGCTTATTCCCGGGGCAGGGTGCAGATACGCAGTATTTT	CASSLFPGQGADTQYF
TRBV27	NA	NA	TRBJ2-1	TGTGCCAGCAGTAAGTACAATGAGCAGTTCTTC	CASSKYNEQFF
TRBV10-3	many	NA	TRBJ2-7	TGTGCCATCAGTTTGGGGGACCGCTCTTCCTACGAGCAGTACTTC	CAISLGDRSSYEQYF
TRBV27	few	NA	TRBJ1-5	TGTGCCAGCAGGTCGTATAGCAATCAGCCCCAGCATTTT	CASRSYSNQPQHF
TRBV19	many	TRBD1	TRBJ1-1	TGTGCCAGTTGGGGACAGGGGAACACTGAAGCTTTCTTT	CASWGQGNTEAFF
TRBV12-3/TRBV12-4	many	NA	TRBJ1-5	TGTGCCAGCAGTTTGATGGACATCAACCAGCCCCAGCATTTT	CASSLMDINQPQHF